One and the same sample provided the 21 T cell receptor beta chains below, sequenced in a study of spatial heterogeneity in lung cancer (dated 2019 in TCRdb). Summary of the overall study and its limitations: The tumor nonsynonymous mutation count correlated with the number of expanded intratumoral alpha and beta TCRs.

Library method: 5' RACE. Sequenced using a NextSeq 500. TCRdb passed the public sequencing reads through fastp at Q25 and MiXCR, retaining productive beta sequences. Identical CDR3 proteins give one entry, which carries the most common genes and DNA. Present in this sample are 100,000 to 110,000 distinct CDR3 sequences, about 4.4% of which were seen just once. The leading ten clones occupy approximately 22% of the sample. These receptors' targets are unknown. This sample's time point label indicates: sample taken at primary tumor resection. Sequenced here: lung tumor tissue, sampled at surgery. Every receptor here comes from a male donor with early-stage non-small cell lung cancer.

At least ten counts were recorded for this clonotype. This sequence joins TRBV29-1 and TRBJ2-1; D is undetermined. V dropped 0 bases and J dropped 4 bases, with 19 bases sitting between them. The germline V gene has CDR1 SQVTM and CDR2 ANQGSEA. This CDR3 region has 17 residues. CDR3 protein: CSVEDRAPFPIYNEQFF. The CDR3 region has the DNA TGCAGCGTTGAAGATCGGGCCCCATTCCCGATTTACAATGAGCAGTTCTTC.

This clonotype was picked up many times. V is TRBV29-1 and J is TRBJ1-2; D not resolved. Trimming cost V 3 bases and J 8 bases, with 10 bases left between them. Germline V gene lookup returns CDR1 SQVTM and CDR2 ANQGSEA. This CDR3 is 11 amino acids long. The CDR3 DNA follows: TGCAGCGTTGAGCGCCATGAGGGCTACACCTTC. Protein: CSVERHEGYTF.

This clonotype was found many times. The chain employs TRBV28 and TRBJ2-7, with 7 bases fitting TRBD1. This CDR3 spans 15 amino acids. Unmatched junction bases numbered 10, after V lost 5 bases and J lost 3 bases. Germline V gene sequence: CDR1 MDHEN, CDR2 SYDVKM. The chain's CDR3 is CASSQQSTGYYEQYF. CDR3 nucleotide sequence: TGTGCCAGCAGTCAGCAATCGACAGGGTACTACGAGCAGTACTTC.

This clonotype was observed at least ten times. This chain links TRBV10-2 with TRBJ2-1; no firm D call. V lost 1 base and J lost 1, with 5 bases in between. Germline loops: CDR1 WSHSY, CDR2 SAAADI. This CDR3 contains 14 residues. The CDR3 DNA follows: TGCGCCAGCAGTGAGTACCTATCCTACAATGAGCAGTTCTTC. This encodes CASSEYLSYNEQFF.

This clonotype was counted only a few times. The V gene is TRBV12-3 or TRBV12-4, the J gene TRBJ2-7, with D possibly matching TRBD2 (6 bases). This CDR3 spans 13 amino acids. Trimming took 3 bases from V and 6 from J, leaving 12 bases between them. The CDR3 spells CASSFNGDSEQYF. CDR3 DNA: TGTGCCAGCAGTTTCAACGGGGACTCCGAGCAGTACTTC.

This clonotype was seen repeatedly, ten times or more. The chain employs TRBV12-2 and TRBJ1-1. TRBV12-2 corresponds to a pseudogene. The CDR3 loop spans 16 amino acids. CDR3 residues: CASRLVGRKENTEAFF. DNA for the CDR3: TGTGCAAGTCGCTTAGTAGGCAGGAAGGAGAACACTGAAGCTTTCTTT.

This clonotype was seen ten or more times. The rearrangement links TRBV7-6 to TRBJ2-7, with a possible D match to TRBD1 (5 bases). The V end was cut by 5 bases, the J end by 3 bases, with 11 bases between. CDR1 is SGHVS and CDR2 is FNYEAQ in the germline V gene. This CDR3 contains 13 residues. The CDR3 coding sequence is TGTGCCAGCAGCCGGACGCAGGGCTACGAGCAGTACTTC. Translating it yields CASSRTQGYEQYF.

Many counts were recorded for this clonotype. The chain uses TRBV3-1 and TRBJ1-2; no clear D. Germline V gives CDR1 LGHDT, CDR2 YNNKEL (reference sequence). Trimming shortened V by 1 base and J by 5 bases, and 11 bases separated the two germline ends. CDR3 length: 14 amino acids. DNA for the CDR3: TGTGCCAGCAGCCAAGGGAGGGCTGGGTATGGCTACACCTTC. It encodes CASSQGRAGYGYTF.

This clonotype was seen ten or more times. The J gene is TRBJ2-3, the V gene TRBV12-3 or TRBV12-4; no firm D call. The CDR3 is made up of 11 amino acids. Trimming took 2 bases from V and 8 from J, leaving 5 bases between them. CDR3 sequence: CASSLMGTQYF. For the CDR3, the DNA is TGTGCCAGCAGTTTAATGGGTACGCAGTATTTT.

This clonotype has a count of ten or more. The V and J genes are TRBV20-1 and TRBJ2-5; a possible D gene is TRBD2 (5 bases). The germline gives CDR1 DFQATT, CDR2 SNEGSKA (reference sequence). V lost 5 bases and J 2 bases, leaving 9 bases between the germline ends. This CDR3 comprises 12 residues. The CDR3, as DNA: TGCAGTGCTCTGCTAGCACAAGAGACCCAGTACTTC. It specifies CSALLAQETQYF.

J is TRBJ2-5 and V is TRBV12-3 or TRBV12-4, with a weak D call TRBD2 (5 bases). V lost 4 bases to trimming and J lost 4 bases, with 19 bases between them. The CDR3 contains 16 residues. In nucleotides, the CDR3 is TGTGCCAGCAGTTCCGGAGTGATGAGGGCCGGAGAGACCCAGTACTTC. It translates to CASSSGVMRAGETQYF.

This clonotype was seen ten or more times. This chain joins TRBV4-1 and TRBJ2-2; D is unresolved. CDR1 is MGHRA and CDR2 is YSYEKL in the germline V gene. There are 16 residues in the CDR3. V was pared by 4 bases and J by 2 bases, with 14 bases between. The chain's CDR3 is CASSPNPSRNTGELFF. Written as DNA, the CDR3 is TGCGCCAGCAGCCCTAACCCGAGCAGAAACACCGGGGAGCTGTTTTTT.

The table lists this clonotype with many counts. The chain recombines TRBV4-2 with TRBJ2-1, with a possible D match to TRBD2 (5 bases). CDR1 is LGHNA, CDR2 YNFKEQ, per germline. The V gene lost 1 base and the J gene lost 4 bases, with 11 bases spanning the gap. The CDR3 loop spans 15 amino acids. The CDR3: CASSQGSGMYNEQFF. The DNA of the CDR3 is TGTGCCAGCAGCCAAGGGTCGGGGATGTACAATGAGCAGTTCTTC.

This chain links TRBV6-5 with TRBJ2-5, with 10 bases identical to TRBD2. This CDR3 region has 15 residues. V lost 4 bases and J lost 5; bases outside the gene matches: 7. Germline V gene data show CDR1 as MNHEY and CDR2 as SVGAGI. The CDR3 sequence is CASSWSGRVGETQYF. In nucleotides, the CDR3 is TGTGCCAGCAGTTGGAGCGGGAGGGTCGGGGAGACCCAGTACTTC.

This clonotype was detected many times. CDR3 region: CASSWGRAETDTQYF. DNA of the CDR3: TGCGCCAGCAGCTGGGGACGCGCCGAGACAGATACGCAGTATTTT. The V gene is TRBV5-1, the J gene TRBJ2-3; D could derive from TRBD1 or TRBD2 (5 bases each). Trimming removed 3 bases at V and 3 bases at J, with 14 bases between. Germline V lookup: CDR1 SGHRS, CDR2 YFSETQ. The length of the CDR3 is 15 residues.

The table lists this clonotype with many counts. J is TRBJ2-1 and V is TRBV2, with D unresolved. This CDR3 spans 13 amino acids. The V end was cut by 7 bases, the J end by 4 bases, with 11 bases between. Germline V gives CDR1 SNHLY, CDR2 FYNNEI. The CDR3 DNA is TGTGCCAGCAACCGGGCGGAATACAATGAGCAGTTCTTC. Amino acid sequence: CASNRAEYNEQFF.

Many counts were recorded for this clonotype. The chain employs TRBV20-1 and TRBJ2-3, with D possibly being TRBD2 (5 bases). In germline, CDR1 is DFQATT, CDR2 SNEGSKA (reference sequence). The V gene lost 1 base and the J gene lost 3 bases, with 17 bases spanning the gap. This CDR3 comprises 16 residues. The CDR3 DNA follows: TGCAGTGCTAGAGTCGACCCCTTGCCGGGGACAGATACGCAGTATTTT. Translation gives CSARVDPLPGTDTQYF.

In this sample, this clonotype turned up many times. J is TRBJ2-7 and V is TRBV28; no definite D call. Germline V lookup: CDR1 MDHEN, CDR2 SYDVKM. V dropped 2 bases and J dropped 3 bases, with 5 bases sitting between them. The CDR3 consists of 12 residues. CDR3 region: CASSLADYEQYF. CDR3 in DNA: TGTGCCAGCAGTTTAGCAGACTACGAGCAGTACTTC.

This clonotype was observed many times. The rearrangement links TRBV11-2 to TRBJ2-7, with D possibly being TRBD1 (6 bases). The germline CDR1 and CDR2 sequences are SGHAT and FQNNGV. The ends were cut back, 5 bases at V and 4 bases at J, with 15 bases in the middle. This CDR3 is 14 amino acids long. CDR3 amino acids: CASSVISGAYEQYF. The CDR3 bases are TGTGCCAGCAGCGTAATTTCAGGGGCTTACGAGCAGTACTTC.

Many counts were recorded for this clonotype. The chain couples TRBV29-1 to TRBJ1-4; D remains unclear. Between the trimmed V and J ends, which lost 3 bases and 6 bases, there was a span of 5 bases. The length of the CDR3 is 11 residues. The germline gives CDR1 SQVTM, CDR2 ANQGSEA. The CDR3 DNA reads TGCAGCGTTGAGAGCTATGAAAAACTGTTTTTT. Translating gives CSVESYEKLFF.

There are many counts of this clonotype. This chain connects TRBV7-9 to TRBJ1-5; a possible D gene is TRBD1 (5 bases). This CDR3 comprises 15 residues. Germline V gene data show CDR1 as SEHNR and CDR2 as FQNEAQ (reference sequence). V shed 5 bases and J shed 4 bases, with 15 bases lying between them. The CDR3 protein is CASSPPGGGNQPQHF. For the CDR3, the DNA is TGTGCCAGCAGCCCGCCGGGGGGGGGTAATCAGCCCCAGCATTTT.